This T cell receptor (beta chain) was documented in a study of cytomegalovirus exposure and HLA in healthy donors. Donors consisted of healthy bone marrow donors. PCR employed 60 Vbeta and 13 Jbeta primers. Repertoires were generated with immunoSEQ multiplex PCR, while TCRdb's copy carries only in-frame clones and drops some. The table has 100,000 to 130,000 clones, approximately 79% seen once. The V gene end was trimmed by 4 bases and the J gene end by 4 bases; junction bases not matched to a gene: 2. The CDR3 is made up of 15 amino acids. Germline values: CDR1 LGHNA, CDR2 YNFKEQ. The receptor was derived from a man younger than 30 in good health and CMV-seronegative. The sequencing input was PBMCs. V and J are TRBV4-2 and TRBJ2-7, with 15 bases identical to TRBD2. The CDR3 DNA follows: TGTGCCAGCAGCCGCGGACTAGCGGGGGGGTACGAGCAGTACTTC. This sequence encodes CASSRGLAGGYEQYF.